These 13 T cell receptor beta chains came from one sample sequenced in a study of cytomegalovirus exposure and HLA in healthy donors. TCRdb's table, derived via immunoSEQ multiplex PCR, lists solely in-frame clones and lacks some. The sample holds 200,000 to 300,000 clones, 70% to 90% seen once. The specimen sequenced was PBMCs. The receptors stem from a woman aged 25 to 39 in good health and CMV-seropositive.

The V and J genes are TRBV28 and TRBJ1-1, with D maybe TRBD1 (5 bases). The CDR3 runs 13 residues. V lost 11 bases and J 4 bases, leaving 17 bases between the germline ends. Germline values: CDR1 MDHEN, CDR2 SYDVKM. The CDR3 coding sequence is TGTGCCTCCCAACGGGGGGGTGGCACTGAAGCTTTCTTT. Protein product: CASQRGGGTEAFF.

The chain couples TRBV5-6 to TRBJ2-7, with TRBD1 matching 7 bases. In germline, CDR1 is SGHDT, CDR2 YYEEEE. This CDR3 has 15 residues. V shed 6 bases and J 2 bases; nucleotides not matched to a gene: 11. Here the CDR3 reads CASTPNRGKPYEQYF. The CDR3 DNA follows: TGTGCCAGCACCCCTAACAGGGGAAAACCCTACGAGCAGTACTTC.

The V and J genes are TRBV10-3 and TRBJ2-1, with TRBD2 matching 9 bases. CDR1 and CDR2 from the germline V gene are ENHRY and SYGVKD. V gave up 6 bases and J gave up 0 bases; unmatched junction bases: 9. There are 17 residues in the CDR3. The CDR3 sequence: CAIRSSSGASSYNEQFF. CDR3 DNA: TGTGCCATCAGATCTTCTAGCGGGGCCAGCTCCTACAATGAGCAGTTCTTC.

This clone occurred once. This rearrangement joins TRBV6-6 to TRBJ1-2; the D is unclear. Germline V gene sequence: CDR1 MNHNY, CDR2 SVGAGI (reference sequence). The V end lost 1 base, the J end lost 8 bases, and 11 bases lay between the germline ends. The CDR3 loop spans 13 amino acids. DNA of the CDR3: TGTGCCAGCAGTTACTATGCGGGCTGGGGCTACACCTTC. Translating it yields CASSYYAGWGYTF.

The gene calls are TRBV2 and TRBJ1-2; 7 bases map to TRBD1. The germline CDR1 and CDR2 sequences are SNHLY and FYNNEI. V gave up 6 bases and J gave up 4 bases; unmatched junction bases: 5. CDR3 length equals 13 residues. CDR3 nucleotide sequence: TGTGCCAGCAGCGGGACAGCAGTCTATGGCTACACCTTC. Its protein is CASSGTAVYGYTF.

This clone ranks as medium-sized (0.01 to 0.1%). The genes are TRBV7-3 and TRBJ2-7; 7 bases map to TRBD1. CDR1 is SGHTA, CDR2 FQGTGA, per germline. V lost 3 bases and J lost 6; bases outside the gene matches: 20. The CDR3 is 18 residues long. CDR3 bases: TGTGCCAGCAGCTTTTTCAACGTCCCCCAGGACAGGAGCACCGAGCAGTACTTC. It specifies CASSFFNVPQDRSTEQYF.

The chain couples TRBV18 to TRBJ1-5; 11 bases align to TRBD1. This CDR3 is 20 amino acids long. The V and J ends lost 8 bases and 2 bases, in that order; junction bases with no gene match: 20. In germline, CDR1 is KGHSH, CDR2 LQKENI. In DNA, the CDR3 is TGTGCCAGCCCTGGACAGGGGGCGTACGGATTATCCCGGGGCAATCAGCCCCAGCATTTT. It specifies CASPGQGAYGLSRGNQPQHF.

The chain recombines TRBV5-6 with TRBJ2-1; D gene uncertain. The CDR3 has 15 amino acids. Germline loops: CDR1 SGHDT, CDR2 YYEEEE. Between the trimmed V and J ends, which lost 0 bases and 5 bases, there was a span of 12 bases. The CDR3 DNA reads TGTGCCAGCAGCTTGGTTGTATATTCGGACAATGAGCAGTTCTTC. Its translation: CASSLVVYSDNEQFF.

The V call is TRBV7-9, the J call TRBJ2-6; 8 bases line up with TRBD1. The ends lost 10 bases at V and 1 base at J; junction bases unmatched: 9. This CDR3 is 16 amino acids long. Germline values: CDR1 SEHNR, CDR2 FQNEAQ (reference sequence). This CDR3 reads CAIPGQAPSGANVLTF. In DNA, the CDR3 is TGTGCCATTCCGGGACAGGCCCCTTCTGGGGCCAACGTCCTGACTTTC. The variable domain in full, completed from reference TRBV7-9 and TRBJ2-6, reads DTGVSQNPRHKITKRGQNVTFRCDPISEHNRLYWYRQTLGQGPEFLTYFQNEAQLEKSRLLSDRFSAERPKGSFSTLEIQRTEQGDSAMYLCAIPGQAPSGANVLTFGAGSRLTVL.

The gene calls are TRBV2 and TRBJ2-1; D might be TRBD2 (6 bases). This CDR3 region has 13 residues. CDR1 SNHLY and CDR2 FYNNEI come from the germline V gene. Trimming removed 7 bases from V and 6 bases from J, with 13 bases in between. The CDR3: CASTIGSPNEQFF. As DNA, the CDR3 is TGTGCCAGCACGATCGGGAGTCCCAATGAGCAGTTCTTC.

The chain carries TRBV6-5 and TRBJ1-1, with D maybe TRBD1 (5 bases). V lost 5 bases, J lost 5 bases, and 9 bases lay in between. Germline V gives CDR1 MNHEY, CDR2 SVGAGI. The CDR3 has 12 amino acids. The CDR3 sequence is CASSAGRTEAFF. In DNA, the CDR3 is TGTGCCAGCAGTGCAGGGCGGACTGAAGCTTTCTTT.

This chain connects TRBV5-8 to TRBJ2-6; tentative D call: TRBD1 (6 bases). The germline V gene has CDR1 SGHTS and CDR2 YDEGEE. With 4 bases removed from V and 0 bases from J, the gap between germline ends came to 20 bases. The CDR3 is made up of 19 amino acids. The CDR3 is CASSELQGPSYSGANVLTF. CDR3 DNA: TGTGCCAGCAGCGAACTACAGGGTCCCTCTTACTCTGGGGCCAACGTCCTGACTTTC.

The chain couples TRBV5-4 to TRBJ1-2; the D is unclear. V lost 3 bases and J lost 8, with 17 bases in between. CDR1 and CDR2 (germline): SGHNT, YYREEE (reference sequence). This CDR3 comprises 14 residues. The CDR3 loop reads CASSWDEGAEGYTF. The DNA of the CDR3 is TGTGCCAGCAGCTGGGATGAGGGAGCCGAGGGCTACACCTTC. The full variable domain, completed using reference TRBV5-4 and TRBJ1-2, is ETGVTQSPTHLIKTRGQQVTLRCSSQSGHNTVSWYQQALGQGPQFIFQYYREEENGRGNFPPRFSGLQFPNYSSELNVNALELDDSALYLCASSWDEGAEGYTFGSGTRLTVV.